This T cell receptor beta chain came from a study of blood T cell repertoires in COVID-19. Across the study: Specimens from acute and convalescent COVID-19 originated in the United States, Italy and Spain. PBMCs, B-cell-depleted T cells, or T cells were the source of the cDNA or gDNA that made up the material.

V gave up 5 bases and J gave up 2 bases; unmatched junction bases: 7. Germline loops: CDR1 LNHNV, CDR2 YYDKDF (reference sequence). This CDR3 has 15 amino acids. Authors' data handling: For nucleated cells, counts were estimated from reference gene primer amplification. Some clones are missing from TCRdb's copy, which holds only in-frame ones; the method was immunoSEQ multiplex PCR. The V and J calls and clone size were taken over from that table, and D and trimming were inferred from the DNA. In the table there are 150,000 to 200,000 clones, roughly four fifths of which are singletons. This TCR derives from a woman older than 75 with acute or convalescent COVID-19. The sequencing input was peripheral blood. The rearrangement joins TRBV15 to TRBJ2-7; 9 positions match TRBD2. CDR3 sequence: CATSRRSGRPYEQYF. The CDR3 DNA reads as TGTGCCACCAGCCGTCGGAGCGGGAGGCCCTACGAGCAGTACTTC. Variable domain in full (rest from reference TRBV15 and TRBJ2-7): DAMVIQNPRYQVTQFGKPVTLSCSQTLNHNVMYWYQQKSSQAPKLLFHYYDKDFNNEADTPDNFQSRRPNTSFCFLDIRSPGLGDTAMYLCATSRRSGRPYEQYFGPGTRLTVT.